These 17 T cell receptor beta chains were sequenced from one sample in a study of T cell responses to AZD1222 COVID-19 vaccine. Sequenced by immunoSEQ multiplex PCR; TCRdb stores in-frame clones only, minus some. The repertoire holds roughly 110,000 clones, with about nine tenths as singletons. The sequencing used peripheral blood, collected 28 days after the second AZD1222 dose. The receptors stem from an adult who received the AZD1222 COVID-19 vaccine.

The rearrangement links TRBV6-2 or TRBV6-3 to TRBJ1-3, with D unresolved. V dropped 2 bases and J dropped 9 bases, with 11 bases sitting between them. CDR1 is MNHEY and CDR2 is SVGEGT in the germline V gene. CDR3 length: 13 residues. The CDR3 nucleotides read TGTGCCAGCAGTTACGACATGTTTGCCACCATATATTTT. Translated, it gives CASSYDMFATIYF.

The rearrangement joins TRBV11-2 to TRBJ1-1; perhaps TRBD1 as D (6 bases). Looked up from germline, CDR1 is SGHAT and CDR2 is FQNNGV. The CDR3 runs to 14 residues. The V gene lost 4 bases and the J gene lost 1 base, with 10 bases spanning the gap. The CDR3 here is CASSSQGSNTEAFF. The CDR3, as DNA: TGTGCCAGCAGCTCCCAGGGGTCGAACACTGAAGCTTTCTTT.

The chain uses TRBV2 and TRBJ1-6; 12 bases are shared with TRBD1. Germline lookup yields CDR1 SNHLY and CDR2 FYNNEI. V shed 10 bases and J 9 bases; nucleotides not matched to a gene: 4. There are 13 residues in the CDR3. CDR3 loop: CAKQGQGASPLHF. The CDR3 DNA is TGTGCCAAACAGGGACAGGGGGCTTCACCCCTCCACTTT.

This clone was seen only a few times. The J gene is TRBJ2-7, the V gene TRBV5-1; TRBD2 is a possible D gene (6 bases). Germline V gene lookup returns CDR1 SGHRS and CDR2 YFSETQ. The CDR3 has 14 residues. V was clipped by 2 bases and J by 7 bases, with 16 bases between them. The CDR3 protein is CASSFSGPVREQYF. The CDR3 nucleotides are TGCGCCAGCAGCTTTAGCGGTCCCGTGAGAGAGCAGTACTTC.

The chain joins TRBV3-1 (or the pseudogene TRBV3-2) to TRBJ2-1; TRBD2 agrees at 9 bases. The CDR3 loop spans 17 amino acids. CDR1 is LGHDT, CDR2 YNNKEL, per germline (reference sequence). V trimming: 3 bases; J trimming: 10 bases; junction bases outside the gene matches: 16. This CDR3 is CASSQRVRLAGTQEQFF. CDR3 bases: TGTGCCAGCAGCCAGAGGGTCCGGCTAGCGGGGACGCAAGAGCAGTTCTTC.

J is TRBJ2-3 and V is TRBV11-2, with 11 bases fitting TRBD2. V gave up 2 bases and J gave up 0 bases; unmatched junction bases: 10. The CDR3 covers 19 residues. Germline V gene sequence: CDR1 SGHAT, CDR2 FQNNGV. The CDR3 DNA follows: TGTGCCAGCAGCTTAATGCTCCCTAGCGGGGGGACTAGCACAGATACGCAGTATTTT. This codes for CASSLMLPSGGTSTDTQYF. Filled out from reference TRBV11-2 and TRBJ2-3, the complete variable domain reads EAGVAQSPRYKIIEKRQSVAFWCNPISGHATLYWYQQILGQGPKLLIQFQNNGVVDDSQLPKDRFSAERLKGVDSTLKIQPAKLEDSAVYLCASSLMLPSGGTSTDTQYFGPGTRLTVL.

CDR3 residues: CASNQGGEQFF. Here the CDR3 DNA reads TGTGCCAGCAACCAGGGGGGCGAGCAGTTCTTC. V and J are TRBV6-5 and TRBJ2-1; tentative D call: TRBD1 (7 bases). The CDR3 has 11 residues. Germline CDR1 is MNHEY and CDR2 is SVGAGI. The V end lost 7 bases, the J end lost 10 bases, and 11 bases lay between the germline ends.

The V call is TRBV19, the J call TRBJ1-6; 8 bases agree with TRBD1. This CDR3 is built from 16 residues. J lost 10 bases, V lost 6 bases, and 14 bases had no gene match. Germline V lookup: CDR1 LNHDA, CDR2 SQIVND (reference sequence). In nucleotides, the CDR3 is TGTGCCAGTAGCGATACCCCCAGGGGGCATTGGTCACCCCTCCACTTT. This gives the protein CASSDTPRGHWSPLHF.

The CDR3, as DNA: TGTGCCAGTAGTATAGCGGGGGGGCAGCCCCAGCATTTT. It codes for CASSIAGGQPQHF. The gene calls are TRBV19 and TRBJ1-5; possible D gene TRBD1, 5 bases. The CDR3 runs to 13 residues. V lost 1 base and J 7 bases, leaving 8 bases between the germline ends. CDR1 and CDR2 from the germline V gene are LNHDA and SQIVND (reference sequence). The full variable domain, in which reference TRBV19 and TRBJ1-5 provide the parts outside the CDR3, is DGGITQSPKYLFRKEGQNVTLSCEQNLNHDAMYWYRQDPGQGLRLIYYSQIVNDFQKGDIAEGYSVSREKKESFPLTVTSAQKNPTAFYLCASSIAGGQPQHFGDGTRLSIL.

The sample holds one count of this clone. V is TRBV7-2 and J is TRBJ1-5; 8 nucleotides align to TRBD1. Germline V lookup: CDR1 SGHTA, CDR2 FQGNSA. The J segment lost 4 bases and the V segment lost 6 bases, leaving 5 bases of the junction unmatched. CDR3 length: 14 residues. CDR3 nucleotides: TGTGCCAGCAGTCGAGACAGGGGTAATCAGCCCCAGCATTTT. Protein product: CASSRDRGNQPQHF. The full variable domain, its missing parts supplied by reference TRBV7-2 and TRBJ1-5, is GAGVSQSPSNKVTEKGKDVELRCDPISGHTALYWYRQSLGQGLEFLIYFQGNSAPDKSGLPSDRFSAERTGGSVSTLTIQRTQQEDSAVYLCASSRDRGNQPQHFGDGTRLSIL.

The CDR3: CASSFNRPNSPLHF. The CDR3 bases are TGTGCCAGCAGCTTTAACAGGCCTAATTCACCCCTCCACTTT. The V call is TRBV5-8, the J call TRBJ1-6; TRBD1 is a possible D gene (5 bases). Germline V lookup: CDR1 SGHTS, CDR2 YDEGEE. Trimming shortened V by 2 bases and J by 6 bases, and 9 bases separated the two germline ends. The length of the CDR3 is 14 residues.

The chain links TRBV18 to TRBJ2-3, with unresolved D. Germline CDR1 reads KGHSH; CDR2 reads LQKENI. The CDR3 spans 15 residues. V shed 3 bases and J shed 0 bases, with 10 bases lying between them. CDR3 bases: TGTGCCAGCTCACCCGTGTCGGGCAGCACAGATACGCAGTATTTT. Translation: CASSPVSGSTDTQYF.

The genes are TRBV24-1 and TRBJ2-7, with D unresolved. CDR3 size: 13 residues. Germline CDR1 is KGHDR and CDR2 is SFDVKD. V lost 9 bases to trimming and J lost 1 base, with 12 bases between them. This chain's CDR3 is CATSLDGSYEQYF. The CDR3 DNA is TGTGCCACCTCTTTGGACGGATCCTACGAGCAGTACTTC.

This chain links TRBV4-3 with TRBJ1-4, with D perhaps matching TRBD1 (6 bases). V was cut by 1 base and J by 8 bases, with 14 bases left in between. Germline assignment: CDR1 LGHNA and CDR2 YSLEER. The CDR3 is made up of 15 amino acids. The CDR3 is CASSQANGGEEKLFF. In nucleotides, the CDR3 is TGCGCCAGCAGCCAAGCAAACGGGGGCGAGGAAAAACTGTTTTTT.

The V call is TRBV10-2, the J call TRBJ1-1; a weak D match, TRBD1 (6 bases). V lost 4 bases and J 0 bases, leaving 9 bases between the germline ends. Germline CDR1 is WSHSY and CDR2 is SAAADI. The CDR3 is 14 residues long. DNA of the CDR3: TGCGCCAGCAGTGGGGGGGCGGTGAACACTGAAGCTTTCTTT. It encodes CASSGGAVNTEAFF.

The genes are TRBV5-6 and TRBJ1-2, with D uncertain. The CDR3 extends over 14 amino acids. The V and J ends lost 2 bases and 1 base respectively, with 9 bases between them. Looked up from germline, CDR1 is SGHDT and CDR2 is YYEEEE. As DNA, the CDR3 is TGTGCCAGCAGCTTTGGAGGCTTTAACTATGGCTACACCTTC. Protein: CASSFGGFNYGYTF.

The chain recombines TRBV30 with TRBJ1-1; the D is unclear. This CDR3 has 16 amino acids. From germline, CDR1 is GTSNPN and CDR2 SVGIG (reference sequence). V dropped 1 base and J dropped 1 base, with 16 bases sitting between them. The CDR3 bases are TGTGCCTGGAGTGCTTTTTTATACGCCTCGAACACTGAAGCTTTCTTT. It is translated as CAWSAFLYASNTEAFF.